Listed here are 3 T cell receptor beta chains from one sample, sequenced in a study of T cell repertoires in aging, cancer and after chemotherapy. TCR beta rearrangements were amplified from peripheral blood genomic DNA. TRB rearrangements spanning V, D and J were amplified using mixed TRB-A/B primers. TCRdb used MiXCR to reprocess the multiplex PCR reads, holding one entry per CDR3 protein. The data show 4,000 or so distinct CDR3 sequences, with around 27% seen just once and around 45% held by the top ten. What was sequenced was blood. These receptor sequences come from a human donor in good health.

V and J are TRBV12-3 or TRBV12-4 and TRBJ1-1, with D unclear. V was pared by 5 bases and J by 1 base, with 11 bases between. This CDR3 comprises 14 residues. The CDR3 DNA reads TGTGCCAGCAGTCCCGGTTACGGGAACACTGAAGCTTTCTTT. This translates into CASSPGYGNTEAFF.

Turning to this clonotype: The final CDR3 position lacks the conserved phenylalanine or tryptophan, pointing to a likely read error. The chain links TRBV12-3 or TRBV12-4 to TRBJ1-5, with D possibly TRBD1 on 6 matching bases. CDR3 length equals 17 residues. V dropped 8 bases and J dropped 0 bases, with 20 bases sitting between them. CDR3 coding DNA: TGTGCCAGCTCCTCGGCAGGGGTTAGGGATAGCAATCAGCCCCAGCATTCT. Translation: CASSSAGVRDSNQPQHS.

The chain links TRBV20-1 to TRBJ2-1; TRBD2 matches 10 bases. The CDR3 is 16 residues long. Germline CDR1 and CDR2: DFQATT and SNEGSKA (reference sequence). The V and J ends lost 6 bases and 5 bases, in that order; junction bases with no gene match: 13. The chain's CDR3 is CSAQREGPLSDNEQFF. The DNA of the CDR3 is TGCAGTGCACAGCGGGAGGGCCCACTCTCGGACAATGAGCAGTTCTTC.